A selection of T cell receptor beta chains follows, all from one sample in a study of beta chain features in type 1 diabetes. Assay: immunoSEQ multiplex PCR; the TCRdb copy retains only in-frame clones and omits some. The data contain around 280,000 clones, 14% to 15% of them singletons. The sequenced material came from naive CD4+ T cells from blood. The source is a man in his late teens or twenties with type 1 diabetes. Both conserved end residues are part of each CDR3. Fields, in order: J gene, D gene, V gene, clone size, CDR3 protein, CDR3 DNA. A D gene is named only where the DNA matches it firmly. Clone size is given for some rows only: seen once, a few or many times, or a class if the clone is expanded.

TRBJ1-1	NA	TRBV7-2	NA	CASSQVGARAFF	TGTGCCAGCAGTCAAGTGGGGGCACGAGCTTTCTTT
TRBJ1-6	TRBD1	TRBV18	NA	CASSLGTDGNSPLHF	TGTGCCAGCTCACTCGGGACAGATGGGAATTCACCCCTCCACTTT
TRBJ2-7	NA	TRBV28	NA	CASSLGSPYEQYF	TGTGCCAGCAGTTTGGGCAGTCCCTACGAGCAGTACTTC
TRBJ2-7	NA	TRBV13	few	CASSLGTSLSEQYF	TGTGCCAGCAGCTTAGGGACTAGTCTCTCCGAGCAGTACTTC
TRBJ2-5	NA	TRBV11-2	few	CASVKLPMSGTPGETQYF	TGTGCCAGCGTCAAACTACCCATGTCAGGGACACCCGGGGAGACCCAGTACTTC
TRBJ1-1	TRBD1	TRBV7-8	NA	CASSLRQGTEAFF	TGTGCCAGCAGCTTACGACAGGGCACTGAAGCTTTCTTT
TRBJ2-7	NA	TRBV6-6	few	CASSPGMRQAHHEQYF	TGTGCCAGCAGCCCGGGCATGCGACAGGCTCATCACGAGCAGTACTTC
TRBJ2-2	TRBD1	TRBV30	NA	CAHRGRNTGELFF	TGTGCCCACAGGGGGCGGAACACCGGGGAGCTGTTTTTT
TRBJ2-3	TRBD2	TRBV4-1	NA	CASSLSLAGATDTQYF	TGCGCCAGCAGCCTGAGCCTAGCGGGGGCCACAGATACGCAGTATTTT
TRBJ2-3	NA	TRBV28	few	CASSPISGPSGDF	TGTGCCAGCAGTCCCATCTCGGGACCTTCAGGGGATTTT
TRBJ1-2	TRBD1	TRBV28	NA	CASSSTGTGVSYGYTF	TGTGCCAGCAGTTCTACCGGGACAGGGGTTAGCTATGGCTACACCTTC
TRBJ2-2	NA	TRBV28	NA	CASTVGGGVNTGELFF	TGTGCCAGCACCGTCGGGGGTGGGGTCAACACCGGGGAGCTGTTTTTT
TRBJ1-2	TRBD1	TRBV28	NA	CASSSGQVRYGYTF	TGTGCCAGCAGTTCAGGACAGGTGCGGTATGGCTACACCTTC
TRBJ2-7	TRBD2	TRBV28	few	CASRLLAGRNEQYF	TGTGCCAGCAGGCTACTAGCGGGAAGGAACGAGCAGTACTTC
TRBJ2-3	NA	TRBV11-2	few	CASSPTDSAHTQYF	TGTGCCAGCAGCCCGACGGACAGCGCCCATACGCAGTATTTT
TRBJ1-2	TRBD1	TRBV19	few	CASSLAGTGDLDGYTF	TGTGCCAGTAGTTTGGCGGGGACAGGTGACTTGGATGGCTACACCTTC
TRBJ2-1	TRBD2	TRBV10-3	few	CAISDQRGGRNEQFF	TGTGCCATCAGTGATCAGCGGGGGGGCAGGAATGAGCAGTTCTTC
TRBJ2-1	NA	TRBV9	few	CASRPAGARGNEQFF	TGTGCCAGCAGACCCGCAGGGGCGAGGGGCAATGAGCAGTTCTTC
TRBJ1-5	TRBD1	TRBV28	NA	CATKTYYAGGINQPQHF	TGTGCCACCAAAACTTATTACGCAGGGGGAATCAATCAGCCCCAGCATTTT
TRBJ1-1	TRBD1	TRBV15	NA	CATSRAPDRYSGEAFF	TGTGCCACCAGCAGAGCTCCGGACAGGTACTCCGGTGAAGCTTTCTTT
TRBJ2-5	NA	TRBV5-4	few	CASSLSEETQYF	TGTGCCAGCAGCTTGTCAGAAGAGACCCAGTACTTC
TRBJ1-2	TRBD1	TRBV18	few	CASSPGQAANYGYTF	TGTGCCAGCTCACCCGGACAGGCGGCTAACTATGGCTACACCTTC
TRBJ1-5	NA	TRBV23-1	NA	CASSRSQGSQPQHF	TGCGCCAGCAGTCGGTCTCAGGGGAGTCAGCCCCAGCATTTT
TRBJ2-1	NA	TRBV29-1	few	CSVGHGENEQFF	TGCAGCGTAGGACATGGGGAAAATGAGCAGTTCTTC
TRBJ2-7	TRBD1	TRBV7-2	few	CASSSPGTDLFEQYF	TGTGCCAGCAGCTCCCCCGGGACAGATTTATTCGAGCAGTACTTC
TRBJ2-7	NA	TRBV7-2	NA	CASSLVGQGSYEQYF	TGTGCCAGCAGCTTAGTCGGCCAGGGCTCCTACGAGCAGTACTTC
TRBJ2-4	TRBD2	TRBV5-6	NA	CASSPAEREAKNIQYF	TGTGCCAGCAGCCCGGCGGAGCGGGAGGCCAAAAACATTCAGTACTTC
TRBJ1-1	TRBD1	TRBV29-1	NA	CSVRTGEAFF	TGCAGCGTTCGGACAGGGGAAGCTTTCTTT
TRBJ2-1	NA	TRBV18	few	CASSPISGSRYNEQFF	TGTGCCAGCTCACCTATTTCAGGGTCCAGGTACAATGAGCAGTTCTTC
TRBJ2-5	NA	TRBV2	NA	CASSGWTVEETQYF	TGTGCCAGCAGCGGTTGGACTGTTGAGGAAACCCAGTACTTC
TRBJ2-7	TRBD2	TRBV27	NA	CASSRSGSPYEQYF	TGTGCCAGCAGTCGGAGCGGGAGTCCCTACGAGCAGTACTTC
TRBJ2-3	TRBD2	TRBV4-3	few	CASSQLAGPPDTQYF	TGCGCCAGCAGCCAACTAGCGGGGCCCCCAGATACGCAGTATTTT
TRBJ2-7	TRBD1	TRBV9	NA	CASSAQGAYEQYF	TGTGCCAGCAGCGCGCAGGGGGCGTACGAGCAGTACTTC
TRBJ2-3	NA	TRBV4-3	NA	CASSQESLGRRTDTQYF	TGCGCCAGCAGCCAAGAGTCACTTGGTCGCCGGACAGATACGCAGTATTTT
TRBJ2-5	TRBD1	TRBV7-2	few	CASSLAPGTGMGETQYF	TGTGCCAGCAGCTTAGCACCCGGGACAGGGATGGGAGAGACCCAGTACTTC
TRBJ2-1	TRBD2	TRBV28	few	CASSRTSRRNEQFF	TGTGCCAGCAGCCGGACTAGCAGAAGAAATGAGCAGTTCTTC
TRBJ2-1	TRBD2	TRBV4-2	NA	CASSQAIAGKYNEQFF	TGTGCCAGCAGCCAGGCCATAGCGGGAAAATACAATGAGCAGTTCTTC
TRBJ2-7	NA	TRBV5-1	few	CASRGLPPRVRPYEQYF	TGCGCCAGCAGAGGTCTCCCTCCCAGGGTGAGGCCCTACGAGCAGTACTTC
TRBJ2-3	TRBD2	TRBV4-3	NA	CASSQDSGGAGADTQYF	TGCGCCAGCAGCCAAGATTCGGGGGGGGCAGGCGCAGATACGCAGTATTTT
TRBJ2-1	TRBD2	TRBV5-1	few	CASSPTGTSGNEQFF	TGCGCCAGCAGCCCGACCGGGACTAGCGGGAATGAGCAGTTCTTC
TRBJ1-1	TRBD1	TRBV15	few	CATSKDRALTEAFF	TGTGCCACCAGCAAAGACAGGGCTTTGACTGAAGCTTTCTTT
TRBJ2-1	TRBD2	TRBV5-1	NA	CASSSLAGGTGNEQFF	TGCGCCAGCAGCTCATTAGCGGGGGGGACGGGGAATGAGCAGTTCTTC
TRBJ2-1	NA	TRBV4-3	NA	CASSQESWVREQFF	TGCGCCAGCAGCCAAGAGAGCTGGGTGCGGGAGCAGTTCTTC
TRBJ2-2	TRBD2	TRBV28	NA	CATFPGLANTGELFF	TGTGCCACCTTCCCGGGACTAGCTAACACCGGGGAGCTGTTTTTT
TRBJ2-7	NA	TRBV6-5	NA	CASSPTASRYEQYF	TGTGCCAGCAGCCCGACTGCCTCAAGGTACGAGCAGTACTTC
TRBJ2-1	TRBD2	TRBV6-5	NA	CASGTSGGGYNEQFF	TGTGCCAGCGGCACTAGCGGGGGGGGCTACAATGAGCAGTTCTTC
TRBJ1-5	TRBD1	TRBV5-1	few	CASSPGTVNQPQHF	TGCGCCAGCAGCCCTGGGACAGTAAATCAGCCCCAGCATTTT
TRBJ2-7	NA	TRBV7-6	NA	CASSLAPLWERPNEQYF	TGTGCCAGCAGCTTAGCCCCCTTATGGGAGAGGCCTAACGAGCAGTACTTC
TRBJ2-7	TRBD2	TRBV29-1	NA	CSVEGGGSGLYEQYF	TGCAGCGTTGAGGGCGGGGGGAGCGGATTGTACGAGCAGTACTTC
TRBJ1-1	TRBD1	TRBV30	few	CAWSVEGATEAFF	TGTGCCTGGAGTGTCGAGGGGGCCACTGAAGCTTTCTTT
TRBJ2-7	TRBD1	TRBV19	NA	CASSPGTGSSYEQYF	TGTGCCAGTAGTCCCGGGACAGGGAGCTCCTACGAGCAGTACTTC
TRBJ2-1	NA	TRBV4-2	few	CASSQDHGSEQFF	TGTGCCAGCAGCCAAGATCATGGGAGCGAGCAGTTCTTC
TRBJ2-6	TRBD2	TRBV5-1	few	CASSLRGGDVDVLTF	TGCGCCAGCAGCTTGCGCGGGGGAGATGTCGACGTCCTGACTTTC
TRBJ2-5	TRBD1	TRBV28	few	CASSPWTGDETQYF	TGTGCCAGCAGTCCCTGGACAGGGGATGAGACCCAGTACTTC
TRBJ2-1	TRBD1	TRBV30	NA	CAWSGLKSPGGVMVF	TGTGCCTGGAGTGGACTCAAGTCGCCAGGGGGTGTAATGGTCTTC
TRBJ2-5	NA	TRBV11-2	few	CASSLTGFGETQYF	TGTGCCAGCAGCTTGACGGGATTCGGAGAGACCCAGTACTTC